This T cell receptor beta chain is drawn from a study of T cells in Graves' hyperthyroidism and ophthalmopathy. General study findings and limits: Researchers found most expanded thyroid clonotypes above 0.001 in blood as well.

A roughly 9.3 ml volume of fresh peripheral blood provided the PBMCs. This clonotype was counted a few times. The antigen is not known. From RNA transcripts, TCR beta CDR3 regions were amplified. Carried out on the TCR CDR3, a first-round RT-PCR used the HTBI primer set. Each CDR3 protein gets one entry after TCRdb re-called the multiplex PCR reads with MiXCR. The sample has more than 550,000 distinct CDR3 sequences, around 16% seen once; the top ten hold roughly 16%. The clonotype comes from a man aged 45 to 65 with Graves' hyperthyroidism. The sample was blood.

CDR3 region: CASSLMGQGIQETQYF. The CDR3 nucleotides read TGTGCCAGCAGCTTAATGGGACAGGGGATCCAAGAGACCCAGTACTTC. The chain has TRBV7-2 and TRBJ2-5; 10 bases agree with TRBD1. The CDR3 is 16 residues long. Germline values: CDR1 SGHTA, CDR2 FQGNSA. Trimming took 2 bases from V and 1 from J; bases not matched to a gene: 4.